One sample yielded the 26 T cell receptor beta chains listed below, sequenced in a study of T cell changes during pregnancy in multiple sclerosis. Profiling relied on immunoSEQ multiplex PCR, and the TCRdb table lists in-frame clones only, not all of them. This sample yields around 58,000 clones, of which roughly nine tenths are seen a single time; about 0.85% belongs to the top ten. This specimen consisted of peripheral blood, obtained before pregnancy. Every receptor here comes from a female donor with multiple sclerosis, enrolled in a pregnancy study.

The rearrangement joins TRBV18 to TRBJ1-3, with 7 bases aligning to TRBD1. Germline V CDR1 and CDR2: KGHSH, LQKENI. The CDR3 sequence is 16 residues long. After removal of 4 bases from V and 2 bases from J, the junction contained 8 bases not matched to a gene. As DNA, the CDR3 is TGTGCCAGCTCACGGATTCGACAGGGAACTGGAAACACCATATATTTT. Translating it yields CASSRIRQGTGNTIYF.

The V and J genes are TRBV19 and TRBJ1-1, with 7 nucleotides matching TRBD1. The CDR3 has 13 residues. The germline CDR1 and CDR2 sequences are LNHDA and SQIVND (reference sequence). V was pared by 1 base and J by 5 bases, with 1 base of the junction left unmatched. The CDR3 DNA reads as TGTGCCAGTAGTATAGTGACAGGGACTGAAGCTTTCTTT. It translates to CASSIVTGTEAFF.

The chain has TRBV6-5 and TRBJ1-2; the match to TRBD1 covers 7 bases. CDR3 length equals 16 residues. Germline V gene lookup returns CDR1 MNHEY and CDR2 SVGAGI. Trimming at V came to 4 bases and at J to 5 bases, leaving 13 bases not matched to a gene. The CDR3 sequence: CASSSPGQERDYGYTF. The DNA of the CDR3 is TGTGCCAGCAGTTCCCCTGGACAGGAGAGGGATTATGGCTACACCTTC.

V usage is TRBV30 and J usage is TRBJ2-7, with TRBD1 identical over 7 bases. V shed 3 bases and J 1 base; nucleotides not matched to a gene: 12. Germline lookup yields CDR1 GTSNPN and CDR2 SVGIG (reference sequence). The CDR3 runs 16 residues. The CDR3 sequence: CAWSANRGFLSYEQYF. The CDR3 DNA is TGTGCCTGGAGCGCCAACAGGGGATTCCTATCCTACGAGCAGTACTTC.

The sample holds one count of this clone. The rearrangement links TRBV19 to TRBJ2-5; D might be TRBD2 (5 bases). Germline CDR1 LNHDA, CDR2 SQIVND (reference sequence). The length of the CDR3 is 16 residues. Between the trimmed V and J ends, which lost 3 bases and 1 base, there was a span of 15 bases. DNA for the CDR3: TGTGCCAGTAGTATGGGAGCCACATGGAGCCAAGAGACCCAGTACTTC. This gives the protein CASSMGATWSQETQYF.

CDR3 protein: CASSASGGPQETQYF. The CDR3 nucleotides are TGCGCCAGCAGCGCTAGCGGGGGTCCTCAAGAGACCCAGTACTTC. The chain carries TRBV5-1 and TRBJ2-5, with 10 bases matching TRBD2. V was pared by 4 bases and J by 2 bases, with 5 bases of the junction left unmatched. The CDR3 consists of 15 residues. Germline V gives CDR1 SGHRS, CDR2 YFSETQ.

The chain is built from TRBV6-6 and TRBJ1-2, with TRBD1 identical over 8 bases. The V gene's germline CDR1 is MNHNY and CDR2 SVGAGI (reference sequence). The CDR3 has 16 amino acids. The V and J ends lost 6 bases and 3 bases, in that order; junction bases with no gene match: 12. The CDR3 region has the DNA TGTGCCAGCAGCCGGACGGGACAGGAGTATGACTATGGCTACACCTTC. The encoded protein is CASSRTGQEYDYGYTF.

The V call is TRBV7-8, the J call TRBJ2-2, with 7 bases matching TRBD1. With 7 bases clipped from V and 0 bases from J, the junction kept 8 bases outside the gene matches. The CDR3 covers 16 residues. Germline-derived CDR1 and CDR2 are SGHVS and FQNEAQ. CDR3 sequence reads: CASKYIGTANTGELFF. The CDR3 DNA is TGTGCCAGCAAATACATAGGGACAGCGAACACCGGGGAGCTGTTTTTT.

This clone was found a few times. The rearrangement links TRBV6-5 to TRBJ1-1; 7 positions agree with TRBD1. Trimming removed 4 bases from V and 6 bases from J; junction bases left unmatched: 11. In germline, CDR1 is MNHEY, CDR2 SVGAGI. This CDR3 region has 15 residues. In nucleotides, the CDR3 is TGTGCCAGCAGTTCCCCAACGACAGGGCGTCCTGAAGCTTTCTTT. It translates to CASSSPTTGRPEAFF.

The gene calls are TRBV6-1 and TRBJ1-2; D not certain. Germline values: CDR1 MNHNS, CDR2 SASEGT. Trimming removed 7 bases at V and 6 bases at J, with 15 bases between. This CDR3 is 13 amino acids long. CDR3 residues: CASTGQSGNGYTF. The CDR3 nucleotides read TGTGCCAGCACTGGGCAATCAGGCAATGGCTACACCTTC.

This chain connects TRBV9 to TRBJ1-2; D is unresolved. This CDR3 contains 15 residues. Germline assignment: CDR1 SGDLS and CDR2 YYNGEE. Between the trimmed V and J ends, which lost 1 base and 8 bases, there was a span of 18 bases. CDR3 loop: CASSVSPTAGLGYTF. The CDR3 nucleotides read TGTGCCAGCAGCGTATCCCCGACGGCGGGTCTCGGCTACACCTTC.

The rearrangement uses TRBV6-1 and TRBJ2-3; 9 bases fit TRBD2. Trimming took 3 bases from V and 3 from J; bases not matched to a gene: 7. The germline V gene has CDR1 MNHNS and CDR2 SASEGT. This CDR3 has 16 amino acids. The CDR3 sequence is CASSESAGGSTDTQYF. The CDR3 DNA reads as TGTGCCAGCAGTGAGAGTGCGGGGGGGAGTACAGATACGCAGTATTTT.

The V gene is TRBV7-2, the J gene TRBJ2-7; no definite D call. V lost 5 bases, J lost 5 bases, and 19 bases lay in between. This CDR3 contains 15 residues. Germline-derived CDR1 and CDR2 are SGHTA and FQGNSA. The CDR3 here is CASSLTSLIEDEQYF. Here the CDR3 DNA reads TGTGCCAGCAGCCTCACTTCCCTAATTGAGGACGAGCAGTACTTC. The full variable domain, in which reference TRBV7-2 and TRBJ2-7 provide the parts outside the CDR3, is GAGVSQSPSNKVTEKGKDVELRCDPISGHTALYWYRQSLGQGLEFLIYFQGNSAPDKSGLPSDRFSAERTGGSVSTLTIQRTQQEDSAVYLCASSLTSLIEDEQYFGPGTRLTVT.

V usage is TRBV15 and J usage is TRBJ1-1; D unclear. This CDR3 is built from 14 residues. Germline V gene data show CDR1 as LNHNV and CDR2 as YYDKDF (reference sequence). The V end was cut by 0 bases, the J end by 6 bases, with 11 bases between. The CDR3 reads CATSRDPGVAEAFF. In DNA form, the CDR3 reads TGTGCCACCAGCAGAGATCCGGGAGTAGCTGAAGCTTTCTTT.

This clone was counted once. The V gene is TRBV4-2, the J gene TRBJ2-3; 9 bases fit TRBD2. CDR1 is LGHNA, CDR2 YNFKEQ, per germline. The CDR3 has 14 amino acids. Trimming cost V 5 bases and J 3 bases; bases outside gene matches: 3. Here the CDR3 reads CASSELAGTDTQYF. CDR3 in DNA: TGTGCCAGCAGCGAGCTAGCGGGGACAGATACGCAGTATTTT.

The chain couples TRBV29-1 to TRBJ1-1; D might be TRBD1 (5 bases). Germline V CDR1 and CDR2: SQVTM, ANQGSEA. The CDR3 runs to 15 residues. Trimming stripped 2 bases from V and 5 bases from J, with 18 bases between. The CDR3 coding sequence is TGCAGCGTTGAATACCCCCAGGGTTGGGTTACTGAAGCTTTCTTT. Encoded protein: CSVEYPQGWVTEAFF. The complete variable domain, with remaining parts taken from reference TRBV29-1 and TRBJ1-1, reads SAVISQKPSRDICQRGTSLTIQCQVDSQVTMMFWYRQQPGQSLTLIATANQGSEATYESGFVIDKFPISRPNLTFSTLTVSNMSPEDSSIYLCSVEYPQGWVTEAFFGQGTRLTVV.

The chain recombines TRBV7-6 with TRBJ2-7; 9 nucleotides align to TRBD1. Trimming took 5 bases from V and 3 from J; bases not matched to a gene: 8. The CDR3 sequence is 15 residues long. Per germline, CDR1 SGHVS and CDR2 FNYEAQ. The CDR3 nucleotides are TGTGCCAGCAGCCCCGGGACAGGGATCAACTACGAGCAGTACTTC. It translates to CASSPGTGINYEQYF.

The V gene is TRBV5-1, the J gene TRBJ2-4, with a weak D call TRBD2 (5 bases). Germline-derived CDR1 and CDR2 are SGHRS and YFSETQ. The CDR3 is 14 residues long. Trimming took off 4 bases at V and 8 bases at J, with 16 bases between the two ends. The CDR3 DNA reads TGCGCCAGCAGCCTCCCTAGCTTGACGGACATTCAGTACTTC. Translating it yields CASSLPSLTDIQYF. Together with reference TRBV5-1 and TRBJ2-4, the CDR3 gives the full variable domain: KAGVTQTPRYLIKTRGQQVTLSCSPISGHRSVSWYQQTPGQGLQFLFEYFSETQRNKGNFPGRFSGRQFSNSRSEMNVSTLELGDSALYLCASSLPSLTDIQYFGAGTRLSVL.

This clone has just one count. The chain combines TRBV10-3 with TRBJ1-1, with TRBD1 as a possible D gene (5 bases). Trimming took off 7 bases at V and 4 bases at J, with 10 bases between the two ends. Germline CDR1 ENHRY, CDR2 SYGVKD. The CDR3 is made up of 12 amino acids. CDR3 sequence reads: CAIKARGTEAFF. Written as DNA, the CDR3 is TGTGCCATCAAGGCAAGGGGCACTGAAGCTTTCTTT.

The rearrangement uses TRBV7-9 and TRBJ2-1, with D unclear. The CDR3 has 12 residues. The V and J ends lost 10 bases and 5 bases respectively, with 12 bases between them. The germline gives CDR1 SEHNR, CDR2 FQNEAQ (reference sequence). The CDR3 coding sequence is TGTGCCACCCCAGGTCTGAACAATGAGCAGTTCTTC. Amino acids: CATPGLNNEQFF. The full variable domain, with the rest looked up from reference TRBV7-9 and TRBJ2-1, is DTGVSQNPRHKITKRGQNVTFRCDPISEHNRLYWYRQTLGQGPEFLTYFQNEAQLEKSRLLSDRFSAERPKGSFSTLEIQRTEQGDSAMYLCATPGLNNEQFFGPGTRLTVL.

The V call is TRBV30, the J call TRBJ2-3; TRBD2 matches 11 bases. The junction had 7 bases not matched to a gene; V was cut back by 8 bases and J by 6 bases. Germline CDR1 GTSNPN, CDR2 SVGIG (reference sequence). The CDR3 is made up of 13 amino acids. The CDR3 loop reads CARDSSGGDTQYF. The CDR3 DNA is TGTGCCCGCGATTCTAGCGGGGGGGATACGCAGTATTTT.

The chain joins TRBV18 to TRBJ1-4; D is unresolved. The CDR3 consists of 13 residues. Trimming cost V 3 bases and J 8 bases, with 10 bases left between them. Per the germline V gene, CDR1 is KGHSH and CDR2 is LQKENI. The CDR3 nucleotides read TGTGCCAGCTCACCTTCTGGGCTGGAAAAACTGTTTTTT. It is translated as CASSPSGLEKLFF.

The CDR3 loop is CASSLDPAGGFYEQYF. The DNA for the CDR3 is TGTGCCAGCAGCTTAGATCCAGCGGGGGGTTTCTACGAGCAGTACTTC. This chain links TRBV11-2 with TRBJ2-7, with 9 bases lining up with TRBD2. Germline V gene lookup returns CDR1 SGHAT and CDR2 FQNNGV. The CDR3 is 16 residues long. Germline trimming cut 0 bases from V and 3 bases from J; bases unmatched to any gene: 6.

The rearrangement uses TRBV5-1 and TRBJ2-7; 11 bases are shared with TRBD2. J was trimmed by 0 bases and V by 4 bases; bases with no gene match: 6. CDR3 length: 16 residues. Germline CDR1 and CDR2: SGHRS and YFSETQ. The chain's CDR3 is CASSAKTSGGSYEQYF. The CDR3 nucleotides read TGCGCCAGCAGCGCAAAAACTAGCGGGGGCTCCTACGAGCAGTACTTC.

This clone was observed a single time. The DNA for the CDR3 is TGTGCCAGCAGTGAACCGGGACAGGGGAAATTGGCCCTCCACTTT. Its protein product is CASSEPGQGKLALHF. The rearrangement uses TRBV6-1 and TRBJ1-6; TRBD1 matches at 10 bases. Germline CDR1 and CDR2: MNHNS and SASEGT. V lost 2 bases and J lost 14; bases outside the gene matches: 9. CDR3 length: 15 amino acids.

This clone occurred a few times. The rearrangement links TRBV9 to TRBJ1-1, with TRBD1 matching 7 bases. The CDR3 contains 14 residues. With V trimmed by 4 bases and J by 1 base, 4 bases remained unmatched. Germline values: CDR1 SGDLS, CDR2 YYNGEE. The CDR3 DNA follows: TGTGCCAGCAGCCGCACAGGGGCGAACACTGAAGCTTTCTTT. As protein: CASSRTGANTEAFF.